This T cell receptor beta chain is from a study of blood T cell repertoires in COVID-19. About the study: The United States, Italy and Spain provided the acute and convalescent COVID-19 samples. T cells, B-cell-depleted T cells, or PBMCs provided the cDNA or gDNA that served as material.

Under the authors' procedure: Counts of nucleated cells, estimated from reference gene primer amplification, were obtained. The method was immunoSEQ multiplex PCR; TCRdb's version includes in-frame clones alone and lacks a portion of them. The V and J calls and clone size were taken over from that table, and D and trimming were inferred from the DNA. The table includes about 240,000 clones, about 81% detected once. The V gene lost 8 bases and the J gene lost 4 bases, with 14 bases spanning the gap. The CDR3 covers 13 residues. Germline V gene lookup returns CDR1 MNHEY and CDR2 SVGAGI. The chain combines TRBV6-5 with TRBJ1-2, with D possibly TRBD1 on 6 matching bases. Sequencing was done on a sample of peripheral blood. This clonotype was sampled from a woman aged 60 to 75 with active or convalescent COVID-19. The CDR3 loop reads CASARTGTYGYTF. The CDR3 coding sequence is TGTGCCAGCGCCCGCACAGGGACCTATGGCTACACCTTC.